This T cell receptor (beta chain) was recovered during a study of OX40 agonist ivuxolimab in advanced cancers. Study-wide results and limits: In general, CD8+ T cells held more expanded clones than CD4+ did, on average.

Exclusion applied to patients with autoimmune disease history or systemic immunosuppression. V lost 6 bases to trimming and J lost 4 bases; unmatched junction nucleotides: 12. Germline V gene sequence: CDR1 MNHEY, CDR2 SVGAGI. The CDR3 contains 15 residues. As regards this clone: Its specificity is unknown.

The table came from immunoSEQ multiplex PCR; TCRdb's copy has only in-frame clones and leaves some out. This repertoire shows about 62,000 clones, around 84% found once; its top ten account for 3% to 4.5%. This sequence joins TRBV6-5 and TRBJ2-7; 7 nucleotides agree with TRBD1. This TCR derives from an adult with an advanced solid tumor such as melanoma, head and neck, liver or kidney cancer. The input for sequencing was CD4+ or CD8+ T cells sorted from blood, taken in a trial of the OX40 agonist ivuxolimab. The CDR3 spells CASSIFKGAGYEQYF. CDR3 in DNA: TGTGCCAGCAGCATTTTCAAGGGGGCGGGTTACGAGCAGTACTTC.